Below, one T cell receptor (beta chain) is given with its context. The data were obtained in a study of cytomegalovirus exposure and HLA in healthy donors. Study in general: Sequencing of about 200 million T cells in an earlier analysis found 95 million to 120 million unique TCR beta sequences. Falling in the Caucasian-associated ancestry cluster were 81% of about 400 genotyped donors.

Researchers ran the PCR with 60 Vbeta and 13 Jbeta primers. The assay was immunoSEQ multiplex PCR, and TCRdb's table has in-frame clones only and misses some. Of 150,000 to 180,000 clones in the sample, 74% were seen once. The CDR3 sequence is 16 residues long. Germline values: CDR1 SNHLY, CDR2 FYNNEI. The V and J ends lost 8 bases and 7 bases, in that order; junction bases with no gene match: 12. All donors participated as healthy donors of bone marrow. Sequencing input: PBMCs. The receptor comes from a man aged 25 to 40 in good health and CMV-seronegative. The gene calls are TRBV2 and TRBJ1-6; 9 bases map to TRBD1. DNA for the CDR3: TGTGCCAGCTGCCGGGACAGGGATCGTTGGAATTCACCCCTCCACTTT. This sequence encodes CASCRDRDRWNSPLHF.